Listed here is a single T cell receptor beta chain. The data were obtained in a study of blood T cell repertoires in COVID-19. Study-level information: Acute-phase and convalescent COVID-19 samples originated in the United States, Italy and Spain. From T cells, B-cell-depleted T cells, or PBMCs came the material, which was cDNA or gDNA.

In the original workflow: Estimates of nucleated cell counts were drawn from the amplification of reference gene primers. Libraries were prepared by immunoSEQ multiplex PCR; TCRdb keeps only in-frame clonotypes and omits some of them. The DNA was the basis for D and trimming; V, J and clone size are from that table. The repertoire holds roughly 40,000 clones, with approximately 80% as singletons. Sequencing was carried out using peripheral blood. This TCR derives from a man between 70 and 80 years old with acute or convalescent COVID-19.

Here the CDR3 reads CASGLGGGAFEQYF. DNA for the CDR3: TGTGCCAGCGGTTTGGGCGGGGGGGCCTTTGAGCAGTACTTC. The chain employs TRBV3-1 (or the pseudogene TRBV3-2) and TRBJ2-7; TRBD2 agrees at 9 bases. CDR3 size: 14 residues. Trimming took 8 bases from V and 7 from J; bases not matched to a gene: 12. Germline loops: CDR1 LGHDT, CDR2 YNNKEL (reference sequence).